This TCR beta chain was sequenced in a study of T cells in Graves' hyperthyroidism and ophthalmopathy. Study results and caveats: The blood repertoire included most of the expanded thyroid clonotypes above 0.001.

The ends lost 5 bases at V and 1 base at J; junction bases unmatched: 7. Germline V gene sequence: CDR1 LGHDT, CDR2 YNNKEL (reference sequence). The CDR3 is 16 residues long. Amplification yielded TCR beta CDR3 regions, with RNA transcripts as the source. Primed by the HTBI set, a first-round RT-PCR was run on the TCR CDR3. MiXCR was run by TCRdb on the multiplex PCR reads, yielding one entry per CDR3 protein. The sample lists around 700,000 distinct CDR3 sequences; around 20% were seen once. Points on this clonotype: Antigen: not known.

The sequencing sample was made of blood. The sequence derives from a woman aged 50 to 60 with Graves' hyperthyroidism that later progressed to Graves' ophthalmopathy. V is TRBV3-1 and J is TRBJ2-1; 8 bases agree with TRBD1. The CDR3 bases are TGTGCCAGCAGCATTCAGACAGGGGTTTCCTACAATGAGCAGTTCTTC. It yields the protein CASSIQTGVSYNEQFF.